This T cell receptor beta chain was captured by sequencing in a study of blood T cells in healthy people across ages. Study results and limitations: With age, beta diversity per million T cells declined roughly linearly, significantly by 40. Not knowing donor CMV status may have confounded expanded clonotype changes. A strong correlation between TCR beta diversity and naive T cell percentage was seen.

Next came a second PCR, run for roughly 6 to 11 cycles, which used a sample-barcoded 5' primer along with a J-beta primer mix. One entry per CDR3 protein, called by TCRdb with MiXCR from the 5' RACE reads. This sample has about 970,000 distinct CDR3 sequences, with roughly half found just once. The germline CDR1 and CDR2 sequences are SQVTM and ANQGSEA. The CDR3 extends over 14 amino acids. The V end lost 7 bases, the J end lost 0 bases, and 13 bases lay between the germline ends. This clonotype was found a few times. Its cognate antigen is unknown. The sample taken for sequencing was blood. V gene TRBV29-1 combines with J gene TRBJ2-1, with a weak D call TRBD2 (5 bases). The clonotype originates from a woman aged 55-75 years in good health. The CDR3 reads CSGASGSSYNEQFF. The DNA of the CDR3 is TGCAGCGGGGCAAGCGGTAGCTCCTACAATGAGCAGTTCTTC.